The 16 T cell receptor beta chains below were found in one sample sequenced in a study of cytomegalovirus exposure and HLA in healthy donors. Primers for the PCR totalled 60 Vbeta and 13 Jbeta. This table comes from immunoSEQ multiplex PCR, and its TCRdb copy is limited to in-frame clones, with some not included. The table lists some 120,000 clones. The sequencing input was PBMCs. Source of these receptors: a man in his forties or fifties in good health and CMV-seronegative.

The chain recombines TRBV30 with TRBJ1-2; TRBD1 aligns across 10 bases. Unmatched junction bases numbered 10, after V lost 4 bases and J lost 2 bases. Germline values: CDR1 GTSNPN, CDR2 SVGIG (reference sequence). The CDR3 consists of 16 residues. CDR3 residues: CAWNSRRTGGNYGYTF. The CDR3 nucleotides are TGTGCCTGGAATAGTCGCCGGACAGGGGGAAACTATGGCTACACCTTC. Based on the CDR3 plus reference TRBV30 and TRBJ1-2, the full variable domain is SQTIHQWPATLVQPVGSPLSLECTVEGTSNPNLYWYRQAAGRGLQLLFYSVGIGQISSEVPQNLSASRPQDRQFILSSKKLLLSDSGFYLCAWNSRRTGGNYGYTFGSGTRLTVV.

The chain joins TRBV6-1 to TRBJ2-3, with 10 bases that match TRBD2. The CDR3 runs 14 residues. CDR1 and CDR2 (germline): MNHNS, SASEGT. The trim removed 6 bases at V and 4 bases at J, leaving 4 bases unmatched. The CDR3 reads CASRIAGGPDTQYF. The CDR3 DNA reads TGTGCCAGCAGGATAGCGGGAGGTCCAGATACGCAGTATTTT.

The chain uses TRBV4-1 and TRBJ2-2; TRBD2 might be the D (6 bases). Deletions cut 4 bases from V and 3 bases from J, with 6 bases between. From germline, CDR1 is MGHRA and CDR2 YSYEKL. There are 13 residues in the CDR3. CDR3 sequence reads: CASSRGDTGELFF. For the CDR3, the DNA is TGCGCCAGCAGCCGGGGGGACACCGGGGAGCTGTTTTTT.

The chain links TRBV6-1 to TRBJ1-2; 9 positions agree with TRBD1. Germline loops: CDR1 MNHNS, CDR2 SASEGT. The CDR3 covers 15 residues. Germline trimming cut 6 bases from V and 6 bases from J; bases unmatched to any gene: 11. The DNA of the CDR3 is TGTGCCAGCAGAACTATAATGGGGGACAGGGATGGCTACACCTTC. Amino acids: CASRTIMGDRDGYTF.

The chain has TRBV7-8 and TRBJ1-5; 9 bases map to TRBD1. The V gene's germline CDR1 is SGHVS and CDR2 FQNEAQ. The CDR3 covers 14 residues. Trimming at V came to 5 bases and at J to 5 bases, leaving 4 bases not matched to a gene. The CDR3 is CASSPGQGDQPQHF. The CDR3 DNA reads TGTGCCAGCAGCCCGGGACAGGGAGATCAGCCCCAGCATTTT.

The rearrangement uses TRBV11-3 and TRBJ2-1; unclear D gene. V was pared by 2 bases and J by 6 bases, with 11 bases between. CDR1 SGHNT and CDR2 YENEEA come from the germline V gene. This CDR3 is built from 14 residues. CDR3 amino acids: CASSLYGFRNEQFF. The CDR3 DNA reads TGTGCCAGCAGCTTATACGGTTTTCGCAATGAGCAGTTCTTC.

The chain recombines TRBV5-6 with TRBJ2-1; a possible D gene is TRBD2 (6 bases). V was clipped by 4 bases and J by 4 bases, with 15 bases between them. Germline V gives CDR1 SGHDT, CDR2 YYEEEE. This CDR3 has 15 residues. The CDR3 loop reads CASSGSNGGYNEQFF. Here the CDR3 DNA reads TGTGCCAGCAGCGGCTCCAACGGGGGATACAATGAGCAGTTCTTC.

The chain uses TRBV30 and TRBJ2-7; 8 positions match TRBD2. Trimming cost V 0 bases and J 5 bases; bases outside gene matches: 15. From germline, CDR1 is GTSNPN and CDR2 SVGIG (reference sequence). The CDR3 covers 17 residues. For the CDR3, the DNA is TGTGCCTGGAGTGTAGGGGTGGGACGAGGGACTAGGCACGAGCAGTACTTC. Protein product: CAWSVGVGRGTRHEQYF.

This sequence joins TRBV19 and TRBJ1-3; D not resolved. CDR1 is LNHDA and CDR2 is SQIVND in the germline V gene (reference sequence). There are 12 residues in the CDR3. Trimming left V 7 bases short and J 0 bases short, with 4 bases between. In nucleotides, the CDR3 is TGTGCCAGTACATTCTCTGGAAACACCATATATTTT. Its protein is CASTFSGNTIYF.

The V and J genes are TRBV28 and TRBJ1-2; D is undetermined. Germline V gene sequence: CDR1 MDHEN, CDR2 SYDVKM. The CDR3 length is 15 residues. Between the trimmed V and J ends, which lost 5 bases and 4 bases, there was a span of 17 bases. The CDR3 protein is CASSPDLRDSYGYTF. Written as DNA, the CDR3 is TGTGCCAGCAGTCCCGACTTACGAGATAGCTATGGCTACACCTTC.

DNA for the CDR3: TGTGCCATCAGTGAGTCGGGGGTAGCGGCCTACACAGATACGCAGTATTTT. Translation: CAISESGVAAYTDTQYF. The V gene is TRBV10-3, the J gene TRBJ2-3; the D gene is possibly TRBD2 (6 bases). The V gene lost 0 bases and the J gene lost 2 bases, with 15 bases spanning the gap. CDR1 ENHRY and CDR2 SYGVKD come from the germline V gene. The CDR3 consists of 17 residues.

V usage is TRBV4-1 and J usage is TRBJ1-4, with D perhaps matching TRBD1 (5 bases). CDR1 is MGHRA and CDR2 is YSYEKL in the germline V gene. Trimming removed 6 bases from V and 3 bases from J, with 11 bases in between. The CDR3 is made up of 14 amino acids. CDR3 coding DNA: TGCGCCAGCAGTCAATCAGGGTCTAATGAAAAACTGTTTTTT. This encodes CASSQSGSNEKLFF.

The CDR3 protein is CASGKGTEGNTIYF. The CDR3 DNA follows: TGTGCCAGCGGGAAGGGGACTGAAGGAAACACCATATATTTT. V usage is TRBV6-5 and J usage is TRBJ1-3; a possible D gene is TRBD1 (5 bases). V dropped 8 bases and J dropped 4 bases, with 15 bases sitting between them. Germline V CDR1 and CDR2: MNHEY, SVGAGI. The CDR3 consists of 14 residues.

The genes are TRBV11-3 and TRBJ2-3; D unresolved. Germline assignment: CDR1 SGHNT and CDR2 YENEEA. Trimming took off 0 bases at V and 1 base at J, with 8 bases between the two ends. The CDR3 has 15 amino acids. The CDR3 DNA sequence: TGTGCCAGCAGCTTAGACTCCCCGGGCACAGATACGCAGTATTTT. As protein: CASSLDSPGTDTQYF.

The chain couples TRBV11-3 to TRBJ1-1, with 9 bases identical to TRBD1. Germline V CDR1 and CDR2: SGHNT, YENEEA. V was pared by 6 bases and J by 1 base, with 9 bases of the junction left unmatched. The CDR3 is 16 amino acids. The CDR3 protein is CASSSRTGDWNTEAFF. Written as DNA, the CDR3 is TGTGCCAGCAGTTCTCGGACAGGGGATTGGAACACTGAAGCTTTCTTT.

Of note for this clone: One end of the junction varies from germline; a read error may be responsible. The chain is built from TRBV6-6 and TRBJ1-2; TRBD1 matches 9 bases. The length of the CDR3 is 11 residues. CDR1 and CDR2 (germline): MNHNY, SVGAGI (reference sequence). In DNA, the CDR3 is TGTGCCAGCAGTGGAGGGACAGGGACTTTCTTC. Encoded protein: CASSGGTGTFF.